The 28 T cell receptor beta chains listed next were all sequenced from one sample in a study of lymphopenia after photon versus proton radiotherapy. Produced via immunoSEQ multiplex PCR; TCRdb's table is partial and in-frame only. The sample lists 30,000 or so clones, around 87% occurring once. The source material was peripheral blood, sampled from a patient treated with proton-based radiotherapy. The receptor set was obtained from a woman aged 55-70 years with cholangiocarcinoma. Some clones in this sample may be carry-over from other donors' samples.

CDR3 amino acids: CASSPYSRGPRGYTF. The CDR3 coding sequence is TGTGCCAGCAGTCCATATTCCAGGGGCCCTCGGGGCTACACCTTC. The V and J genes are TRBV27 and TRBJ1-2; D possibly corresponds to TRBD1 (6 bases). Trimming removed 5 bases at V and 8 bases at J, with 21 bases between. There are 15 residues in the CDR3. Germline CDR1 reads MNHEY; CDR2 reads SMNVEV (reference sequence).

This clone was detected once. This chain uses TRBV7-9 with TRBJ1-2; possible D gene TRBD1, 5 bases. CDR1 and CDR2 (germline): SEHNR, FQNEAQ (reference sequence). The CDR3 totals 12 residues. Trimming pared 5 bases from V and 5 bases from J, leaving 9 bases between. Here the CDR3 DNA reads TGTGCCAGCAGCCGGGACGGATATGGCTACACCTTC. This sequence encodes CASSRDGYGYTF.

The chain has TRBV7-2 and TRBJ2-7; D call uncertain. The ends were cut back, 5 bases at V and 1 base at J, with 15 bases in the middle. Germline CDR1 is SGHTA and CDR2 is FQGNSA. CDR3 length: 15 residues. CDR3 residues: CASSLGGITSYEQYF. The CDR3 region has the DNA TGTGCCAGCAGCCTCGGCGGCATAACTTCCTACGAGCAGTACTTC.

The chain is built from TRBV9 and TRBJ1-3, with D unresolved. CDR3 length: 14 residues. Germline CDR1 is SGDLS and CDR2 is YYNGEE. Trimming removed 3 bases at V and 0 bases at J, with 7 bases between. This CDR3 is CASSAEGSGNTIYF. CDR3 nucleotide sequence: TGTGCCAGCAGCGCTGAGGGCTCTGGAAACACCATATATTTT.

This chain uses TRBV15 with TRBJ2-5; no clear D. This CDR3 is 16 amino acids long. The germline V gene has CDR1 LNHNV and CDR2 YYDKDF (reference sequence). V lost 7 bases, J lost 0 bases, and 18 bases lay in between. Written as DNA, the CDR3 is TGTGCCACCACCCAAAACCTCATGGAAAACCAAGAGACCCAGTACTTC. This gives the protein CATTQNLMENQETQYF.

This clone came up once. The rearrangement joins TRBV7-9 to TRBJ1-4; maybe TRBD1 (5 bases). This CDR3 region has 16 residues. Trimming took off 3 bases at V and 2 bases at J, with 13 bases between the two ends. Germline-derived CDR1 and CDR2 are SEHNR and FQNEAQ (reference sequence). The CDR3 DNA reads TGTGCCAGCAGCTTTGGCAGGGTTAGGACTAATGAAAAACTGTTTTTT. It yields the protein CASSFGRVRTNEKLFF. Looking up the rest from reference TRBV7-9 and TRBJ1-4 gives the full variable domain: DTGVSQNPRHKITKRGQNVTFRCDPISEHNRLYWYRQTLGQGPEFLTYFQNEAQLEKSRLLSDRFSAERPKGSFSTLEIQRTEQGDSAMYLCASSFGRVRTNEKLFFGSGTQLSVL.

The V call is TRBV6-5, the J call TRBJ1-1; D is perhaps TRBD1 (6 bases). The CDR3 is 16 residues long. The germline V gene encodes CDR1 MNHEY and CDR2 SVGAGI. The germline V and J ends were trimmed by 0 bases and 7 bases, with 18 bases remaining between them. CDR3 sequence reads: CASSYSFSGAFGEAFF. The CDR3 nucleotides read TGTGCCAGCAGTTACTCGTTTTCAGGGGCTTTTGGTGAAGCTTTCTTT.

The chain has TRBV5-5 and TRBJ1-5; possible D gene TRBD1, 6 bases. The V and J ends lost 5 bases and 4 bases respectively, with 13 bases between them. The CDR3 spans 14 residues. Germline assignment: CDR1 SGHKS and CDR2 YYEKEE (reference sequence). Here the CDR3 DNA reads TGTGCCAGCAGTCCGGGGGCTACTAATCAGCCCCAGCATTTT. This sequence encodes CASSPGATNQPQHF.

The genes are TRBV6-5 and TRBJ2-2; D remains ambiguous. Trimming removed 5 bases from V and 6 bases from J, with 4 bases in between. Germline V gives CDR1 MNHEY, CDR2 SVGAGI. This CDR3 contains 11 residues. In DNA form, the CDR3 reads TGTGCCAGCAGTCGGGCCGGGGAGCTGTTTTTT. This sequence encodes CASSRAGELFF.

The rearrangement uses TRBV5-4 and TRBJ2-2; the D call may be TRBD1 or TRBD2 (5 bases each). The CDR3 is 13 residues long. The germline V and J ends were trimmed by 10 bases and 3 bases, with 13 bases remaining between them. Germline V gives CDR1 SGHNT, CDR2 YYREEE (reference sequence). CDR3 DNA: TGTGCCTGGGGGTCGTGGCACACCGGGGAGCTGTTTTTT. Protein: CAWGSWHTGELFF. The full variable domain, its missing parts supplied by reference TRBV5-4 and TRBJ2-2, is ETGVTQSPTHLIKTRGQQVTLRCSSQSGHNTVSWYQQALGQGPQFIFQYYREEENGRGNFPPRFSGLQFPNYSSELNVNALELDDSALYLCAWGSWHTGELFFGEGSRLTVL.

This chain uses TRBV7-3 with TRBJ2-1; possibly TRBD1 or TRBD2 for D (5 bases each). This CDR3 is built from 14 residues. Germline V gives CDR1 SGHTA, CDR2 FQGTGA. V lost 5 bases and J 8 bases, leaving 16 bases between the germline ends. The CDR3 protein is CASSLPGRVHEQFF. In nucleotides, the CDR3 is TGTGCCAGCAGCCTCCCGGGGCGGGTTCATGAGCAGTTCTTC.

The chain is built from TRBV29-1 and TRBJ2-3; D may be TRBD1 or TRBD2 (6 bases each). The CDR3 has 12 amino acids. Germline V lookup: CDR1 SQVTM, CDR2 ANQGSEA. Trimming took 6 bases from V and 2 from J, leaving 9 bases between them. CDR3 sequence reads: CSVRGDTDTQYF. CDR3 coding DNA: TGCAGCGTGAGGGGGGACACAGATACGCAGTATTTT.

The chain uses TRBV14 and TRBJ2-1, with 7 bases matching TRBD2. In germline, CDR1 is SGHDN, CDR2 FVKESK. V was pared by 1 base and J by 5 bases, with 11 bases of the junction left unmatched. The CDR3 length is 17 residues. The CDR3 is CASSQGLGGGSNNEQFF. In DNA, the CDR3 is TGTGCCAGCAGCCAAGGTCTGGGCGGCGGGAGTAACAATGAGCAGTTCTTC.

This chain joins TRBV7-3 and TRBJ1-1, with D possibly matching TRBD1 (5 bases). V lost 5 bases and J lost 5, with 18 bases in between. The CDR3 has 15 residues. CDR1 is SGHTA and CDR2 is FQGTGA in the germline V gene. CDR3 coding DNA: TGTGCCAGCAGCCCCGCCGGGTCCGAGGGGACTGAAGCTTTCTTT. Translation gives CASSPAGSEGTEAFF.

The chain employs TRBV7-9 and TRBJ2-5; 11 positions agree with TRBD2. The CDR3 consists of 15 residues. Per germline, CDR1 SEHNR and CDR2 FQNEAQ (reference sequence). Trimming cost V 3 bases and J 5 bases; bases outside gene matches: 5. The chain's CDR3 is CASSLIAGGRETQYF. The CDR3 bases are TGTGCCAGCAGCTTGATAGCGGGGGGGCGGGAGACCCAGTACTTC.

On this clone itself: The same CDR3 also results from other DNA sequences found in this sample. J is TRBJ2-3 and V is TRBV7-9; 10 bases fit TRBD2. The CDR3 has 17 amino acids. Trimming at V came to 5 bases and at J to 1 base, leaving 9 bases not matched to a gene. CDR1 and CDR2 from the germline V gene are SEHNR and FQNEAQ (reference sequence). This CDR3 reads CASSPGLAGARTDTQYF. The CDR3 coding sequence is TGTGCCAGCAGCCCCGGGCTAGCGGGGGCTCGCACAGATACGCAGTATTTT.

The chain links TRBV6-6 to TRBJ1-1; 8 bases fit TRBD1. CDR3 size: 12 residues. The V and J ends lost 7 bases and 4 bases, in that order; junction bases with no gene match: 2. Per the germline V gene, CDR1 is MNHNY and CDR2 is SVGAGI (reference sequence). The CDR3 loop is CASTTGGTEAFF. The CDR3 coding sequence is TGTGCCAGCACTACAGGGGGCACTGAAGCTTTCTTT.

The chain combines TRBV9 with TRBJ1-4; TRBD1 matches at 10 bases. Germline CDR1 and CDR2: SGDLS and YYNGEE. V shed 3 bases and J 4 bases; nucleotides not matched to a gene: 3. The CDR3 sequence is 15 residues long. CDR3 protein: CASSGDRGLNEKLFF. In nucleotides, the CDR3 is TGTGCCAGCAGCGGGGACAGGGGACTTAATGAAAAACTGTTTTTT.

This rearrangement joins TRBV18 to TRBJ1-1; weak D call: TRBD1 (5 bases). The CDR3 is 14 amino acids. The germline V gene has CDR1 KGHSH and CDR2 LQKENI. V shed 4 bases and J shed 5 bases, with 14 bases lying between them. The CDR3 spells CASSQSLRETEAFF. CDR3 bases: TGTGCCAGCTCACAAAGTCTCAGGGAAACTGAAGCTTTCTTT.

This chain joins TRBV6-4 and TRBJ2-1; 11 nucleotides match TRBD2. Trimming took 4 bases from V and 7 from J; bases not matched to a gene: 6. This CDR3 is 15 amino acids long. Germline V gene lookup returns CDR1 MRHNA and CDR2 SNTAGT. CDR3 protein: CASSGASGGTNEQFF. The CDR3 DNA follows: TGTGCCAGCAGTGGGGCTAGCGGGGGGACTAATGAGCAGTTCTTC.

J is TRBJ1-5 and V is TRBV19; possibly TRBD1 for D (5 bases). V gave up 1 base and J gave up 2 bases, with 9 bases separating them. The CDR3 length is 15 residues. Looked up from germline, CDR1 is LNHDA and CDR2 is SQIVND (reference sequence). The CDR3 nucleotides are TGTGCCAGTAGTATAGGAGGGGCGGGCAATCAGCCCCAGCATTTT. This encodes CASSIGGAGNQPQHF.

This chain joins TRBV5-1 and TRBJ2-3; 8 positions agree with TRBD2. J was trimmed by 2 bases and V by 4 bases; bases with no gene match: 9. Germline V lookup: CDR1 SGHRS, CDR2 YFSETQ. This CDR3 spans 16 amino acids. The chain's CDR3 is CASSGDGRAPTDTQYF. The CDR3 DNA is TGCGCCAGCAGCGGTGACGGGAGGGCCCCCACAGATACGCAGTATTTT.

This clone showed up just once. CDR3 sequence reads: CASSLGPQETQYF. CDR3 nucleotide sequence: TGTGCCAGCAGCTTAGGTCCACAAGAGACCCAGTACTTC. The V and J genes are TRBV7-3 and TRBJ2-5; D gene ambiguous. V lost 2 bases, J lost 2 bases, and 6 bases lay in between. Germline CDR1 and CDR2: SGHTA and FQGTGA. The CDR3 runs 13 residues.

The chain joins TRBV12-2 to TRBJ1-5. TRBV12-2 is a pseudogene locus. CDR3 size: 15 residues. The DNA for the CDR3 is TGTGCAAGTCGCCCGGAGCCGTGGGGAACTCAGCCCCAGCATTTT. Its translation is CASRPEPWGTQPQHF.

In its sample, this clone was seen a few times. J is TRBJ2-3 and V is TRBV29-1, with 10 positions matching TRBD2. CDR1 is SQVTM, CDR2 ANQGSEA, per germline. Trimming at V came to 6 bases and at J to 2 bases, leaving 8 bases not matched to a gene. This CDR3 region has 15 residues. This chain's CDR3 is CSVAGSGGATDTQYF. The CDR3 DNA sequence: TGCAGCGTAGCCGGGAGCGGGGGGGCCACAGATACGCAGTATTTT.

The chain's CDR3 is CAWSGRQGNPGGEKLFF. The CDR3 DNA reads TGTGCCTGGAGTGGGAGACAGGGGAATCCCGGGGGTGAAAAACTGTTTTTT. The chain links TRBV30 to TRBJ1-4; 8 nucleotides align to TRBD1. This CDR3 has 17 residues. V trimming: 1 base; J trimming: 7 bases; junction bases outside the gene matches: 14. The germline V gene encodes CDR1 GTSNPN and CDR2 SVGIG (reference sequence).

This chain joins TRBV18 and TRBJ2-1, with D tentatively TRBD1 (6 bases). The CDR3 totals 13 residues. CDR1 and CDR2 (germline): KGHSH, LQKENI. V gave up 6 bases and J gave up 9 bases, with 15 bases separating them. CDR3 bases: TGTGCCAGCTCTGCTACAGGGTTGGGTGAGCAGTTCTTC. It translates to CASSATGLGEQFF.

The chain is built from TRBV5-1 and TRBJ2-5, with 12 bases matching TRBD2. The CDR3 extends over 14 amino acids. Germline loops: CDR1 SGHRS, CDR2 YFSETQ. V dropped 2 bases and J dropped 5; count of bases not matched to a gene: 1. The CDR3 coding sequence is TGCGCCAGCAGCTTCGGACTAGCGGGGGAGACCCAGTACTTC. Translation: CASSFGLAGETQYF.